The 28 T cell receptor beta chains below come from one sample, sequenced in a study of response to subunit inactivated influenza vaccine. From the RT-PCR reads, TCRdb called clonotypes with MiXCR, one entry per CDR3 protein. The data hold 800,000 or so distinct CDR3 sequences, with about 20% observed a single time. This specimen consisted of PBMCs from blood, obtained around 5 days after vaccination. Receptors originate from a man aged 50-60 years who received an inactivated influenza vaccine.

The rearrangement links TRBV29-1 to TRBJ2-3; tentatively, D is TRBD1 (5 bases). V gave up 7 bases and J gave up 1 base, with 15 bases separating them. Germline assignment: CDR1 SQVTM and CDR2 ANQGSEA. This CDR3 spans 14 amino acids. CDR3 loop: CSASPGSRTDTQYF. Here the CDR3 DNA reads TGCAGCGCAAGTCCAGGGTCCCGCACAGATACGCAGTATTTT.

This clonotype was observed a handful of times. V is TRBV2 and J is TRBJ2-7, with a tentative D call TRBD1 (5 bases). This CDR3 contains 12 residues. The V end was cut by 0 bases, the J end by 6 bases, with 6 bases between. Germline CDR1 and CDR2: SNHLY and FYNNEI. This CDR3 reads CASSEARVEQYF. CDR3 nucleotide sequence: TGTGCCAGCAGTGAAGCCAGGGTCGAGCAGTACTTC. Filled out from reference TRBV2 and TRBJ2-7, the complete variable domain reads EPEVTQTPSHQVTQMGQEVILRCVPISNHLYFYWYRQILGQKVEFLVSFYNNEISEKSEIFDDQFSVERPDGSNFTLKIRSTKLEDSAMYFCASSEARVEQYFGPGTRLTVT.

This clonotype was recorded a few times. The chain couples TRBV6-1 to TRBJ2-7; D remains unclear. The length of the CDR3 is 15 residues. V gave up 5 bases and J gave up 0 bases, with 14 bases separating them. CDR1 MNHNS and CDR2 SASEGT come from the germline V gene. The CDR3 here is CASSPGPSLSYEQYF. The CDR3 bases are TGTGCCAGCAGTCCCGGACCTTCTCTCTCCTACGAGCAGTACTTC.

The sample holds many counts of this clonotype. The chain is built from TRBV7-2 and TRBJ2-7; perhaps TRBD2 as D (6 bases). Germline CDR1 and CDR2: SGHTA and FQGNSA. V was trimmed by 2 bases and J by 3 bases, leaving 14 bases between them. CDR3 length equals 15 residues. This CDR3 reads CASSLYPGELYEQYF. CDR3 nucleotide sequence: TGTGCCAGCAGCTTATACCCGGGAGAACTCTACGAGCAGTACTTC.

This clonotype was seen more than once but under ten times. V gene TRBV28 combines with J gene TRBJ1-2, with D possibly being TRBD1 (5 bases). The CDR3 runs to 16 residues. Germline V gene lookup returns CDR1 MDHEN and CDR2 SYDVKM. V was pared by 3 bases and J by 4 bases, with 18 bases between. This CDR3 is CASSFATGRSFYGYTF. The CDR3 nucleotides are TGTGCCAGCAGTTTTGCTACGGGACGCAGTTTCTATGGCTACACCTTC.

The J gene is TRBJ1-6, the V gene TRBV11-2; D is uncertain. Germline lookup yields CDR1 SGHAT and CDR2 FQNNGV. Trimming cost V 5 bases and J 2 bases, with 7 bases left between them. The CDR3 extends over 14 amino acids. The CDR3 protein is CASSLGAYNSPLHF. The CDR3 DNA reads TGTGCCAGCAGCCTCGGGGCCTATAATTCACCCCTCCACTTT.

This CDR3 reads CASSARQGGELFF. CDR3 DNA sequence: TGTGCCAGCAGCGCGAGACAGGGAGGGGAGCTGTTTTTT. The V call is TRBV13, the J call TRBJ2-2; 7 bases agree with TRBD1. From germline, CDR1 is PRHDT and CDR2 FYEKMQ (reference sequence). V lost 5 bases, J lost 8 bases, and 5 bases stayed unmatched. The length of the CDR3 is 13 residues.

This clonotype showed up just a few times. This chain joins TRBV7-9 and TRBJ2-2, with D possibly matching TRBD2 (7 bases). V shed 8 bases and J shed 6 bases, with 19 bases lying between them. CDR3 size: 15 residues. In germline, CDR1 is SEHNR, CDR2 FQNEAQ (reference sequence). This CDR3 reads CASDAGAGTAGELFF. DNA for the CDR3: TGTGCCAGCGACGCGGGGGCAGGGACCGCCGGGGAGCTGTTTTTT.

This clonotype was seen a few times. The V gene is TRBV7-9, the J gene TRBJ2-1, with a possible D match to TRBD1 (5 bases). This CDR3 is built from 14 residues. Germline V lookup: CDR1 SEHNR, CDR2 FQNEAQ (reference sequence). Deletions cut 3 bases from V and 5 bases from J, with 11 bases between. CDR3 protein: CASSFSRVDNEQFF. CDR3 coding DNA: TGTGCCAGCAGCTTTAGCAGGGTGGACAATGAGCAGTTCTTC. Variable domain in full (rest from reference TRBV7-9 and TRBJ2-1): DTGVSQNPRHKITKRGQNVTFRCDPISEHNRLYWYRQTLGQGPEFLTYFQNEAQLEKSRLLSDRFSAERPKGSFSTLEIQRTEQGDSAMYLCASSFSRVDNEQFFGPGTRLTVL.

The J gene is TRBJ2-2, the V gene TRBV4-3; TRBD2 might be the D (6 bases). The CDR3 has 17 residues. V lost 6 bases and J lost 6, with 23 bases in between. Germline V gene lookup returns CDR1 LGHNA and CDR2 YSLEER. CDR3 nucleotide sequence: TGCGCCAGCAGGTTCACTGGGACTGCAATGGGCCCCGGGGAGCTGTTTTTT. Translating gives CASRFTGTAMGPGELFF.

The gene calls are TRBV21-1 and TRBJ2-7. TRBV21-1 is annotated as a pseudogene. The CDR3 is 14 residues long. Here the CDR3 reads CARASTIRVGEQYF. CDR3 sequence (DNA): TGTGCCAGAGCCTCGACCATTAGGGTGGGAGAGCAGTACTTC.

CDR3 nucleotide sequence: TGCGCCAGCAGCGAGGACAGGGGGCGACATGCCCAGTACTTC. Amino acid sequence: CASSEDRGRHAQYF. The chain employs TRBV5-1 and TRBJ2-5; 11 bases are shared with TRBD1. This CDR3 has 14 amino acids. J lost 9 bases, V lost 4 bases, and 8 bases had no gene match. Germline assignment: CDR1 SGHRS and CDR2 YFSETQ.

This chain connects TRBV20-1 to TRBJ2-6, with TRBD2 matching over 7 bases. CDR1 is DFQATT, CDR2 SNEGSKA, per germline (reference sequence). The junction had 3 bases not matched to a gene; V was cut back by 7 bases and J by 0 bases. CDR3 length equals 14 residues. The CDR3 DNA sequence: TGCAGTGGGGCTAGCGGCTCTGGGGCCAACGTCCTGACTTTC. Translating gives CSGASGSGANVLTF.

This clonotype was picked up many times. The chain joins TRBV11-2 to TRBJ2-7; TRBD1 aligns across 9 bases. The V and J ends lost 0 bases and 7 bases, in that order; junction bases with no gene match: 1. This CDR3 has 13 amino acids. CDR1 is SGHAT and CDR2 is FQNNGV in the germline V gene. The CDR3 protein is CASSLEDRGEQYF. Here the CDR3 DNA reads TGTGCCAGCAGCTTAGAGGACAGGGGTGAGCAGTACTTC.

For this clonotype: Given a much more abundant clone one base away, this may be a read error. The chain couples TRBV20-1 to TRBJ2-7, with 8 bases lining up with TRBD2. The CDR3 is 14 residues long. Germline CDR1 is DFQATT and CDR2 is SNEGSKA (reference sequence). Trimming removed 4 bases from V and 5 bases from J; junction bases left unmatched: 10. CDR3 protein: CSAKKSSGVHEQYF. The CDR3 DNA sequence: TGCAGTGCTAAGAAAAGTAGCGGGGTCCACGAGCAGTACTTC.

There are a few counts of this clonotype. V and J are TRBV20-1 and TRBJ2-7; D unclear. Germline V gives CDR1 DFQATT, CDR2 SNEGSKA (reference sequence). There are 13 residues in the CDR3. Trimming stripped 3 bases from V and 0 bases from J, with 9 bases between. CDR3 DNA sequence: TGCAGTGCTAGTGAGCGCCCCTCCTACGAGCAGTACTTC. Protein product: CSASERPSYEQYF.

This clonotype showed up just a few times. The chain has TRBV29-1 and TRBJ2-7; TRBD1 or TRBD2 may be the D gene (6 bases each). V lost 1 base and J 2 bases, leaving 21 bases between the germline ends. Per the germline V gene, CDR1 is SQVTM and CDR2 is ANQGSEA. The CDR3 totals 17 residues. The CDR3 DNA reads TGCAGCGTTGAAGCCTTTAGGGGGGCCGAACCTACCTACGAGCAGTACTTC. Its translation is CSVEAFRGAEPTYEQYF.

In this sample, this clonotype turned up a few times. The rearrangement uses TRBV5-5 and TRBJ2-7, with D possibly called TRBD1 or TRBD2 (6 bases each). Trimming cost V 2 bases and J 1 base, with 19 bases left between them. Germline loops: CDR1 SGHKS, CDR2 YYEKEE (reference sequence). The CDR3 consists of 17 residues. Here the CDR3 reads CASSFFTGRTRSYEQYF. As DNA, the CDR3 is TGTGCCAGCAGCTTTTTCACAGGGAGGACCCGTTCCTACGAGCAGTACTTC.

The chain employs TRBV7-8 and TRBJ1-1, with 8 bases identical to TRBD1. With 5 bases clipped from V and 7 bases from J, the junction kept 12 bases outside the gene matches. CDR3 size: 15 residues. Germline CDR1 reads SGHVS; CDR2 reads FQNEAQ. CDR3 sequence: CASSIGHFGQGEAFF. CDR3 DNA: TGTGCCAGCAGCATCGGGCACTTCGGACAGGGTGAAGCTTTCTTT.

The table lists this clonotype with a few counts. This sequence joins TRBV20-1 and TRBJ2-7; 10 bases align to TRBD1. Germline lookup yields CDR1 DFQATT and CDR2 SNEGSKA (reference sequence). This CDR3 spans 13 amino acids. V was pared by 1 base and J by 7 bases, with 4 bases of the junction left unmatched. The CDR3 region has the DNA TGCAGTGCTAGAGGACAGGGGGCAGAGGAGCAGTACTTC. It codes for CSARGQGAEEQYF.

This clonotype was picked up a small number of times. The rearrangement uses TRBV20-1 and TRBJ2-1, with 14 nucleotides matching TRBD2. The V gene end was trimmed by 4 bases and the J gene end by 1 base; junction bases not matched to a gene: 3. Germline V lookup: CDR1 DFQATT, CDR2 SNEGSKA (reference sequence). CDR3 length: 16 residues. The CDR3, as DNA: TGCAGTGCTACCGGGACTAGCGGGGGATCCTACAATGAGCAGTTCTTC. This sequence encodes CSATGTSGGSYNEQFF.

This clonotype was recorded at least ten times. This chain joins TRBV7-3 and TRBJ2-5; a weak D match, TRBD2 (5 bases). This CDR3 contains 13 residues. The germline CDR1 and CDR2 sequences are SGHTA and FQGTGA. Trimming removed 3 bases at V and 4 bases at J, with 9 bases between. As DNA, the CDR3 is TGTGCCAGCAGCTTGTCTAGCAGAGAGACCCAGTACTTC. Its protein is CASSLSSRETQYF.

The rearrangement links TRBV7-2 to TRBJ2-7; D may be TRBD1 (5 bases). Germline-derived CDR1 and CDR2 are SGHTA and FQGNSA. This CDR3 region has 15 residues. Trimming removed 5 bases at V and 3 bases at J, with 17 bases between. CDR3 DNA: TGTGCCAGCAGCACCCTGGCAGGGATGTTCTACGAGCAGTACTTC. It codes for CASSTLAGMFYEQYF.

This clonotype turned up a few times. The chain uses TRBV7-2 and TRBJ2-2; 8 positions agree with TRBD2. Germline CDR1 is SGHTA and CDR2 is FQGNSA. J lost 5 bases, V lost 7 bases, and 9 bases had no gene match. This CDR3 has 15 residues. The CDR3: CASTPGGGQTGELFF. CDR3 bases: TGTGCCAGCACCCCGGGGGGGGGTCAAACCGGGGAGCTGTTTTTT.

This clonotype appeared a single time. The chain links TRBV10-3 to TRBJ1-2; D perhaps matches TRBD1 (6 bases). The CDR3 loop spans 13 amino acids. Germline values: CDR1 ENHRY, CDR2 SYGVKD. The V end lost 6 bases, the J end lost 3 bases, and 11 bases lay between the germline ends. The CDR3 DNA follows: TGTGCCATCAGGGACAGCTTCGACTATGGCTACACCTTC. Translation gives CAIRDSFDYGYTF.

This clonotype was counted a few times. The chain recombines TRBV4-3 with TRBJ2-3; tentatively, D is TRBD1 (5 bases). The V gene lost 0 bases and the J gene lost 8 bases, with 18 bases spanning the gap. Germline loops: CDR1 LGHNA, CDR2 YSLEER. The CDR3 totals 16 residues. The CDR3 DNA sequence: TGCGCCAGCAGCCAAGATAGATGGGGCCCTAAAGGTACGCAGTATTTT. Residues: CASSQDRWGPKGTQYF.

CDR3 coding DNA: TGCAGTGCTAGTCTGGGTGATGGCTACACCTTC. It yields the protein CSASLGDGYTF. The rearrangement joins TRBV20-1 to TRBJ1-2, with unresolved D. CDR3 length: 11 amino acids. Trimming left V 3 bases short and J 6 bases short, with 8 bases between. CDR1 is DFQATT, CDR2 SNEGSKA, per germline (reference sequence).

This clonotype has only a few counts. V gene TRBV3-1 combines with J gene TRBJ2-7; weak D call: TRBD2 (6 bases). V was trimmed by 0 bases and J by 7 bases, leaving 19 bases between them. The CDR3 contains 16 residues. Germline CDR1 reads LGHDT; CDR2 reads YNNKEL (reference sequence). The CDR3 DNA reads TGTGCCAGCAGCCAAGAAACCGGGACTCGACTACGTGAGCAGTACTTC. Protein product: CASSQETGTRLREQYF.